The clone carrying this T cell receptor beta chain turned up a few times. The antigen remains undetermined. V lost 0 bases and J lost 0; bases outside the gene matches: 8. Germline CDR1 and CDR2: LGHNA and YNFKEQ. The CDR3 spans 17 residues. TCRdb re-called the 5' RACE reads through MiXCR, storing one row per CDR3 protein. Among about 430,000 distinct CDR3 sequences listed, 20% to 25% were seen once. This sample stems from a study of T-cell memory formation after mild COVID-19. Looking at the study overall: TCR clusters showed largely donor specificity.

Study results and limitations: Day 37-peaking second-wave clones had unconfirmed SARS-CoV-2 specificity. The main location of contracting CD4+ clones was CM and EM, and that of contracting CD8+ clones was EMRA. Contracting clones from day 15 to 85 had balanced CD4/CD8; later expanders favoured CD4+.

The chain is built from TRBV4-2 and TRBJ2-7; 7 nucleotides match TRBD2. This receptor was taken from an adult woman who had mild COVID-19 (a few samples of this study predate the infection). Cell type and time point are not known. Sequencing input: PBMCs or a T cell subset sorted from them (not recorded which). The CDR3 protein is CASSQDYLAVSSYEQYF. The CDR3 nucleotides are TGTGCCAGCAGCCAAGATTACCTAGCGGTTAGCTCCTACGAGCAGTACTTC.